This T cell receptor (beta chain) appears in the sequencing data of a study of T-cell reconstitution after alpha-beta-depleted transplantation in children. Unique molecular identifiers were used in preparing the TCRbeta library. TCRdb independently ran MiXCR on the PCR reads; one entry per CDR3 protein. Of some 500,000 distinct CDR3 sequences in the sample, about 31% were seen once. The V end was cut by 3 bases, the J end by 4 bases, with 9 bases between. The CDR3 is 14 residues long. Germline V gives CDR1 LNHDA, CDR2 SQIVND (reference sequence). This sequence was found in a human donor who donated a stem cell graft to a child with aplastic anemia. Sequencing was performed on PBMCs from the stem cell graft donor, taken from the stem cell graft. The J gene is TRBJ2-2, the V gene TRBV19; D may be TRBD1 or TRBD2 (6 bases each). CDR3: CASSMGGPTGELFF. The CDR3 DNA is TGTGCCAGTAGTATGGGGGGCCCCACCGGGGAGCTGTTTTTT.